The 21 T cell receptor beta chains below come from one sample, sequenced in a study of shared clonotypes between healthy human individuals (TCRdb year 2020). The library was made by the immunoSEQ multiplex PCR assay. What TCRdb holds here is the immuneACCESS table cut down to in-frame rearrangements. Part of the clones is not present; checked against another copy, under half of the missing clones reflect an unresolved V gene, and the others are unexplained. Across this sample there are some 550,000 clones, with around 97% seen only once. Of the sample, roughly 0.05% falls within the top ten clones. The sample consisted of naive CD4+ T cells sorted from blood. This specimen's cell subset or site label, interpreted: CD45RA+ positively selected. The receptors stem from a woman in her twenties or thirties in good health.

The J gene is TRBJ2-1, the V gene TRBV2, with D unclear. V was pared by 4 bases and J by 3 bases, with 7 bases between. The germline gives CDR1 SNHLY, CDR2 FYNNEI. The CDR3 length is 13 residues. CDR3: CASSAGNYNEQFF. CDR3 nucleotides: TGTGCCAGCAGTGCAGGAAACTACAATGAGCAGTTCTTC.

Here the CDR3 reads CASSLALRSRGSSYNEQFF. In nucleotides, the CDR3 is TGTGCCAGCAGCTTAGCCCTTAGGTCAAGGGGGAGCTCCTACAATGAGCAGTTCTTC. The chain recombines TRBV11-2 with TRBJ2-1; TRBD1 is a possible D gene (6 bases). This CDR3 contains 19 residues. V lost 1 base and J lost 0, with 19 bases in between. The V gene's germline CDR1 is SGHAT and CDR2 FQNNGV.

The genes are TRBV18 and TRBJ1-4, with TRBD1 identical over 9 bases. Trimming took 2 bases from V and 7 from J; bases not matched to a gene: 2. Germline V gives CDR1 KGHSH, CDR2 LQKENI. CDR3 length: 14 residues. The CDR3 region is CASSPGQGSEKLFF. The CDR3 region has the DNA TGTGCCAGCTCACCAGGACAGGGGAGTGAAAAACTGTTTTTT.

This chain links TRBV6-5 with TRBJ1-1, with TRBD1 matching over 9 bases. V shed 2 bases and J 8 bases; nucleotides not matched to a gene: 0. The CDR3 is 12 amino acids. Germline CDR1 MNHEY, CDR2 SVGAGI. The CDR3, as DNA: TGTGCCAGCAGTTACGGGACAGGGGAAGCTTTCTTT. Protein: CASSYGTGEAFF.

The V call is TRBV18, the J call TRBJ1-5, with D possibly TRBD1 on 6 matching bases. The CDR3 is 16 amino acids. Germline loops: CDR1 KGHSH, CDR2 LQKENI. Trimming cost V 3 bases and J 0 bases, with 12 bases left between them. The CDR3 bases are TGTGCCAGCTCACCCCAGACAGGAGATAGCAATCAGCCCCAGCATTTT. Its translation is CASSPQTGDSNQPQHF.

The chain is built from TRBV28 and TRBJ2-3, with D tentatively TRBD2 (5 bases). Per germline, CDR1 MDHEN and CDR2 SYDVKM. Deletions cut 1 base from V and 3 bases from J, with 20 bases between. The CDR3 sequence is 18 residues long. In nucleotides, the CDR3 is TGTGCCAGCAGTTTATTTGGTTTGGTGGGTCGAGGGACAGATACGCAGTATTTT. This sequence encodes CASSLFGLVGRGTDTQYF.

CDR3 loop: CASSAPWDAGRETQYF. In nucleotides, the CDR3 is TGTGCCAGCAGTGCCCCTTGGGACGCCGGGAGAGAGACCCAGTACTTC. This chain joins TRBV28 and TRBJ2-5; D may be TRBD2 (6 bases). V was pared by 5 bases and J by 4 bases, with 20 bases between. Germline V lookup: CDR1 MDHEN, CDR2 SYDVKM. The length of the CDR3 is 16 residues.

The chain combines TRBV6-1 with TRBJ1-3; D is uncertain. CDR3 length: 16 amino acids. Trimming removed 3 bases at V and 0 bases at J, with 12 bases between. Germline assignment: CDR1 MNHNS and CDR2 SASEGT. CDR3 nucleotides: TGTGCCAGCAGTGATGAGGCAGCATACTCTGGAAACACCATATATTTT. It encodes CASSDEAAYSGNTIYF.

The V call is TRBV29-1, the J call TRBJ2-1; the D gene is possibly TRBD1 (6 bases). The germline V gene encodes CDR1 SQVTM and CDR2 ANQGSEA. Trimming removed 5 bases from V and 2 bases from J, with 13 bases in between. The CDR3 extends over 14 amino acids. As DNA, the CDR3 is TGCAGCGTTACCACAGGGATCCCCTACAATGAGCAGTTCTTC. It yields the protein CSVTTGIPYNEQFF.

The chain recombines TRBV28 with TRBJ2-1; 8 bases match TRBD2. The CDR3 covers 15 residues. V lost 10 bases, J lost 9 bases, and 17 bases stayed unmatched. Per the germline V gene, CDR1 is MDHEN and CDR2 is SYDVKM. DNA for the CDR3: TGTGCCACCCTGACGCTAGCGGGTGGGTGGGGTGAGCAGTTCTTC. Protein sequence: CATLTLAGGWGEQFF.

In this sample, this clone turned up a few times. J is TRBJ2-1 and V is TRBV7-8; 7 positions agree with TRBD2. The ends lost 7 bases at V and 12 bases at J; junction bases unmatched: 6. Germline V gene data show CDR1 as SGHVS and CDR2 as FQNEAQ. The CDR3 spans 11 residues. CDR3 sequence reads: CASTQRERQFF. In DNA, the CDR3 is TGTGCCAGCACCCAGCGGGAAAGGCAGTTCTTC. Using reference TRBV7-8 and TRBJ2-1 for the parts outside the CDR3, the full variable domain is GAGVSQSPRYKVAKRGQDVALRCDPISGHVSLFWYQQALGQGPEFLTYFQNEAQLDKSGLPSDRFFAERPEGSVSTLKIQRTQQEDSAVYLCASTQRERQFFGPGTRLTVL.

The V gene is TRBV30, the J gene TRBJ1-1, with a tentative D call TRBD1 (6 bases). The germline CDR1 and CDR2 sequences are GTSNPN and SVGIG (reference sequence). This CDR3 is built from 16 residues. V shed 4 bases and J shed 1 base, with 19 bases lying between them. The CDR3 spells CAWTPGAAYRNTEAFF. CDR3 DNA: TGTGCCTGGACGCCGGGGGCAGCCTATCGGAACACTGAAGCTTTCTTT.

This CDR3 is CARGTGRCGYTF. The CDR3 DNA follows: TGTGCCAGGGGGACAGGGAGATGTGGCTACACCTTC. This sequence joins TRBV21-1 and TRBJ1-2; the D call TRBD1 from the table was never checked on the DNA. TRBV21-1 is labeled a pseudogene. The CDR3 sequence is 12 residues long.

The chain links TRBV27 to TRBJ2-2; D is ambiguous. Germline loops: CDR1 MNHEY, CDR2 SMNVEV (reference sequence). The V and J ends lost 1 base and 6 bases respectively, with 12 bases between them. The CDR3 loop spans 15 amino acids. The CDR3: CASSLFVIGPGELFF. In DNA, the CDR3 is TGTGCCAGCAGTTTATTTGTGATAGGGCCCGGGGAGCTGTTTTTT.

The rearrangement joins TRBV10-3 to TRBJ1-2; 12 bases match TRBD1. CDR1 is ENHRY and CDR2 is SYGVKD in the germline V gene. The ends lost 5 bases at V and 8 bases at J; junction bases unmatched: 9. This CDR3 contains 15 residues. The CDR3 loop is CAISTGTGGVGGYTF. DNA for the CDR3: TGTGCCATCAGTACCGGGACAGGGGGCGTAGGGGGCTACACCTTC.

The rearrangement joins TRBV27 to TRBJ1-5; the D is unclear. Germline V lookup: CDR1 MNHEY, CDR2 SMNVEV (reference sequence). The CDR3 is made up of 14 amino acids. With 6 bases removed from V and 0 bases from J, the gap between germline ends came to 9 bases. CDR3 sequence reads: CASSQKGSNQPQHF. CDR3 sequence (DNA): TGTGCCAGCAGCCAAAAGGGTAGCAATCAGCCCCAGCATTTT.

This clone was observed a few times. The chain employs TRBV30 and TRBJ1-2, with D possibly matching TRBD1 (5 bases). Trimming shortened V by 2 bases and J by 0 bases, and 16 bases separated the two germline ends. The CDR3 spans 16 residues. Germline V gives CDR1 GTSNPN, CDR2 SVGIG (reference sequence). The CDR3 sequence: CAWSWGRVIANYGYTF. The DNA of the CDR3 is TGTGCCTGGAGTTGGGGCAGGGTAATAGCTAACTATGGCTACACCTTC.

The CDR3: CASSTSGEETQYF. DNA of the CDR3: TGTGCCAGTAGTACAAGCGGGGAAGAGACCCAGTACTTC. The rearrangement links TRBV19 to TRBJ2-5, with 7 bases matching TRBD2. Germline V lookup: CDR1 LNHDA, CDR2 SQIVND (reference sequence). Unmatched junction bases numbered 2, after V lost 4 bases and J lost 3 bases. The CDR3 runs to 13 residues.

The J gene is TRBJ2-3, the V gene TRBV20-1; D call uncertain. With 4 bases removed from V and 8 bases from J, the gap between germline ends came to 7 bases. The CDR3 has 10 residues. Germline V gene data show CDR1 as DFQATT and CDR2 as SNEGSKA (reference sequence). CDR3 amino acids: CSATVGTQYF. CDR3 DNA: TGCAGTGCTACAGTCGGTACGCAGTATTTT.

The chain combines TRBV25-1 with TRBJ1-2; no clear D gene. With 0 bases removed from V and 5 bases from J, the gap between germline ends came to 13 bases. Germline assignment: CDR1 MGHDK and CDR2 SYGVNS. The CDR3 consists of 15 residues. The CDR3 DNA reads TGTGCCAGCAGTGAATACGGAGGCAGCAAATATGGCTACACCTTC. It is translated as CASSEYGGSKYGYTF.

The chain uses TRBV19 and TRBJ1-6; maybe TRBD1 (5 bases). This CDR3 spans 13 amino acids. Germline CDR1 and CDR2: LNHDA and SQIVND (reference sequence). Deletions cut 5 bases from V and 10 bases from J, with 12 bases between. The CDR3 coding sequence is TGTGCCAGTAGTGAAAGGGGCAGGTCACCCCTCCACTTT. Amino acid sequence: CASSERGRSPLHF.